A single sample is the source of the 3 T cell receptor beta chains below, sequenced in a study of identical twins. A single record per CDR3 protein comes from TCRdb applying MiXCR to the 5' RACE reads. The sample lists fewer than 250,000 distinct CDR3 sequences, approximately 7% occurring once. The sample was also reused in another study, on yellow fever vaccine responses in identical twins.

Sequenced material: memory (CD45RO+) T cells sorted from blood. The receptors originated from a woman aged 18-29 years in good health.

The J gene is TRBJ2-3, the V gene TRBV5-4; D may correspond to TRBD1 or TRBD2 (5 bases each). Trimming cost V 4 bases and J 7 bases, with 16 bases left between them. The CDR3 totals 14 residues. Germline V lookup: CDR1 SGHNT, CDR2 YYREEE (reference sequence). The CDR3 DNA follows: TGTGCCAGCAGCGCCTCGACGGGGACCTATACGCAGTATTTT. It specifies CASSASTGTYTQYF.

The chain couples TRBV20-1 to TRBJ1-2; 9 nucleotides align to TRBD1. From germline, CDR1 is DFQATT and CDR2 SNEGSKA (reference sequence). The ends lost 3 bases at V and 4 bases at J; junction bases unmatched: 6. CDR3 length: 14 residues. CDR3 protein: CSARRTGALYGYTF. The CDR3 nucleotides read TGCAGTGCTAGGAGGACAGGGGCCCTCTATGGCTACACCTTC.

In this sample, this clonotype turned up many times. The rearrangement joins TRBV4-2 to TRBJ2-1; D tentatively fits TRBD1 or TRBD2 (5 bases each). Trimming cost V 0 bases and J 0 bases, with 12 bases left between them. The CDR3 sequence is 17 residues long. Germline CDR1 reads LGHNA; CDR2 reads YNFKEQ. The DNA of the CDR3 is TGTGCCAGCAGCCAAGATCCAGCAGGGAGCTCCTACAATGAGCAGTTCTTC. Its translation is CASSQDPAGSSYNEQFF.